The 32 T cell receptor beta chains listed next were all sequenced from one sample in a study of T cell repertoires in cytomegalovirus infection. TCRdb called the reads again in MiXCR, with one record for every CDR3 protein. In the table there are 310,000 or so distinct CDR3 sequences, about 26% of which are singletons. The sequencing input was PBMCs. The receptor source for this set is a human donor in good health (CMV status not recorded). Some clones in this sample may be carry-over from other donors' samples.

The genes are TRBV28 and TRBJ2-3; 7 positions agree with TRBD2. There are 14 residues in the CDR3. Per germline, CDR1 MDHEN and CDR2 SYDVKM. V lost 7 bases, J lost 5 bases, and 9 bases stayed unmatched. The CDR3 bases are TGTGCCAGCACCCCGGTGGGGGGGGGAGATACGCAGTATTTT. This codes for CASTPVGGGDTQYF. The full variable domain, with the rest looked up from reference TRBV28 and TRBJ2-3, is DVKVTQSSRYLVKRTGEKVFLECVQDMDHENMFWYRQDPGLGLRLIYFSYDVKMKEKGDIPEGYSVSREKKERFSLILESASTNQTSMYLCASTPVGGGDTQYFGPGTRLTVL.

The chain carries TRBV19 and TRBJ1-1, with D perhaps matching TRBD1 (6 bases). The CDR3 contains 15 residues. Germline CDR1 reads LNHDA; CDR2 reads SQIVND (reference sequence). Trimming took 7 bases from V and 1 from J, leaving 16 bases between them. The CDR3 reads CASKATGLRNTEAFF. The CDR3 DNA reads TGTGCCAGTAAAGCGACAGGCCTCCGGAACACTGAAGCTTTCTTT. Looking up the rest from reference TRBV19 and TRBJ1-1 gives the full variable domain: DGGITQSPKYLFRKEGQNVTLSCEQNLNHDAMYWYRQDPGQGLRLIYYSQIVNDFQKGDIAEGYSVSREKKESFPLTVTSAQKNPTAFYLCASKATGLRNTEAFFGQGTRLTVV.

This clonotype has only a few counts. The chain carries TRBV6-2 or TRBV6-3 and TRBJ2-7; 9 nucleotides line up with TRBD2. Germline lookup yields CDR1 MNHEY and CDR2 SVGEGT. Trimming cost V 4 bases and J 6 bases; bases outside gene matches: 7. The length of the CDR3 is 14 residues. For the CDR3, the DNA is TGTGCCAGCAGTTGGAGCGGGAGGTCTCGCGAGCAGTACGTC. It codes for CASSWSGRSREQYV.

This sequence joins TRBV29-1 and TRBJ1-5; TRBD1 is a possible D gene (6 bases). Trimming pared 4 bases from V and 5 bases from J, leaving 18 bases between. The length of the CDR3 is 15 residues. CDR1 and CDR2 (germline): SQVTM, ANQGSEA. The CDR3 spells CSVGFGGRTDQPQHF. The CDR3 DNA follows: TGCAGCGTTGGGTTCGGGGGGCGAACGGATCAGCCCCAGCATTTT.

This clonotype has a handful of counts. V usage is TRBV7-2 and J usage is TRBJ1-4; D uncertain. Between the trimmed V and J ends, which lost 5 bases and 12 bases, there was a span of 16 bases. Germline-derived CDR1 and CDR2 are SGHTA and FQGNSA. This CDR3 is built from 13 residues. For the CDR3, the DNA is TGTGCCAGCAGCACCGAGTCGAAAGTTCAACTGTTTTTT. Translating it yields CASSTESKVQLFF.

In this sample, this clonotype turned up many times. CDR3 sequence reads: CASSLVLLSYNEQFF. The CDR3 nucleotides read TGTGCCAGCAGCTTAGTCCTACTTTCCTACAATGAGCAGTTCTTC. This rearrangement joins TRBV7-2 to TRBJ2-1; D gene ambiguous. V lost 1 base to trimming and J lost 1 base, with 8 bases between them. Germline V CDR1 and CDR2: SGHTA, FQGNSA. This CDR3 is 15 amino acids long. Filled out from reference TRBV7-2 and TRBJ2-1, the complete variable domain reads GAGVSQSPSNKVTEKGKDVELRCDPISGHTALYWYRQSLGQGLEFLIYFQGNSAPDKSGLPSDRFSAERTGGSVSTLTIQRTQQEDSAVYLCASSLVLLSYNEQFFGPGTRLTVL.

This chain joins TRBV5-1 and TRBJ1-5; 9 nucleotides align to TRBD1. The CDR3 runs to 17 residues. Per the germline V gene, CDR1 is SGHRS and CDR2 is YFSETQ. V was clipped by 4 bases and J by 3 bases; unmatched bases: 11. CDR3 coding DNA: TGCGCCAGCAGCCCGACCTCCGGGGACAGGGCCAATCAGCCCCAGCATTTT. The encoded protein is CASSPTSGDRANQPQHF.

The gene calls are TRBV28 and TRBJ2-2; TRBD2 agrees at 10 bases. Unmatched junction bases numbered 7, after V lost 7 bases and J lost 5 bases. CDR1 is MDHEN, CDR2 SYDVKM, per germline. The CDR3 runs 15 residues. The CDR3 DNA reads as TGTGCCAGCACAGCGGGAGGGCCAATGACCGGGGAGCTGTTTTTT. It is translated as CASTAGGPMTGELFF.

CDR3 nucleotides: TGTGCCAGCAGTGAGGGGGGTTCAGATACGCAGTATTTT. Translating it yields CASSEGGSDTQYF. The rearrangement joins TRBV6-4 to TRBJ2-3; tentative D call: TRBD2 (6 bases). The CDR3 totals 13 residues. In germline, CDR1 is MRHNA, CDR2 SNTAGT. Trimming shortened V by 3 bases and J by 4 bases, and 8 bases separated the two germline ends.

The genes are TRBV13 and TRBJ2-7, with 8 bases aligning to TRBD1. V gave up 5 bases and J gave up 3 bases; unmatched junction bases: 3. Germline V gene sequence: CDR1 PRHDT, CDR2 FYEKMQ (reference sequence). This CDR3 is 13 amino acids long. CDR3 nucleotide sequence: TGTGCCAGCAGCAAGGGACAGGTCTACGAGCAGTACTTC. It codes for CASSKGQVYEQYF. Based on the CDR3 plus reference TRBV13 and TRBJ2-7, the full variable domain is AAGVIQSPRHLIKEKRETATLKCYPIPRHDTVYWYQQGPGQDPQFLISFYEKMQSDKGSIPDRFSAQQFSDYHSELNMSSLELGDSALYFCASSKGQVYEQYFGPGTRLTVT.

This clonotype was recorded at least ten times. The chain uses TRBV7-2 and TRBJ1-5; perhaps TRBD1 as D (5 bases). The V gene's germline CDR1 is SGHTA and CDR2 FQGNSA. The CDR3 is 16 residues long. V shed 1 base and J shed 4 bases, with 14 bases lying between them. CDR3 sequence reads: CASSLGVRAINQPQHF. Here the CDR3 DNA reads TGTGCCAGCAGCTTAGGAGTCAGGGCCATTAATCAGCCCCAGCATTTT.

This clonotype was counted a few times. This chain uses TRBV15 with TRBJ2-1, with unresolved D. V lost 5 bases and J lost 6, with 8 bases in between. Germline assignment: CDR1 LNHNV and CDR2 YYDKDF (reference sequence). This CDR3 is built from 12 residues. In DNA, the CDR3 is TGTGCCACCAGCTATACGCTCAATGAGCAGTTCTTC. This gives the protein CATSYTLNEQFF.

At least ten counts were recorded for this clonotype. The V and J genes are TRBV6-5 and TRBJ1-1; D is unresolved. The CDR3 has 15 amino acids. V lost 2 bases, J lost 1 base, and 11 bases lay in between. Germline lookup yields CDR1 MNHEY and CDR2 SVGAGI. The CDR3 DNA is TGTGCCAGCAGTTACGGGTCCCCAGGGAACACTGAAGCTTTCTTT. Protein product: CASSYGSPGNTEAFF.

The chain carries TRBV5-4 and TRBJ2-6; TRBD2 might be the D (7 bases). The length of the CDR3 is 16 residues. V lost 2 bases to trimming and J lost 3 bases, with 12 bases between them. Germline values: CDR1 SGHNT, CDR2 YYREEE (reference sequence). CDR3 protein: CASSLQGGYGANVLTF. As DNA, the CDR3 is TGTGCCAGCAGCTTACAGGGAGGGTATGGGGCCAACGTCCTGACTTTC.

The gene calls are TRBV6-8 and TRBJ1-1, with unresolved D. Trimming pared 6 bases from V and 4 bases from J, leaving 15 bases between. The CDR3 extends over 14 amino acids. From germline, CDR1 is MNHGY and CDR2 SAAAGT. Written as DNA, the CDR3 is TGTGCCAGCAGCGCGTCAAGGCGATCCACTGAAGCTTTCTTT. Its translation is CASSASRRSTEAFF.

In this sample, this clonotype turned up a few times. The chain uses TRBV7-8 and TRBJ1-2; maybe TRBD1 (6 bases). Germline V gene sequence: CDR1 SGHVS, CDR2 FQNEAQ. The V end was cut by 2 bases, the J end by 8 bases, with 12 bases between. There are 13 residues in the CDR3. The DNA for the CDR3 is TGTGCCAGCAGCTTACGAGGGGGACGGGGCTACACCTTC. Protein: CASSLRGGRGYTF.

This clonotype was detected a few times. The chain uses TRBV20-1 and TRBJ2-1, with TRBD1 identical over 8 bases. Germline lookup yields CDR1 DFQATT and CDR2 SNEGSKA (reference sequence). This CDR3 comprises 12 residues. Trimming at V came to 4 bases and at J to 6 bases, leaving 2 bases not matched to a gene. CDR3 amino acids: CSAKGQANEQFF. CDR3 nucleotide sequence: TGCAGTGCTAAGGGACAGGCCAATGAGCAGTTCTTC.

This clonotype showed up many times. The gene calls are TRBV19 and TRBJ1-1; D unclear. The CDR3 covers 15 residues. CDR1 and CDR2 (germline): LNHDA, SQIVND (reference sequence). V was trimmed by 5 bases and J by 2 bases, leaving 15 bases between them. The CDR3 spells CASSVRLEGNTEAFF. The CDR3 DNA sequence: TGTGCCAGTAGTGTGCGACTTGAGGGAAACACTGAAGCTTTCTTT.

The chain is built from TRBV12-3 or TRBV12-4 and TRBJ2-7; D may correspond to TRBD1 or TRBD2 (5 bases each). There are 14 residues in the CDR3. V was shortened by 3 bases and J by 0 bases, with 9 bases between the two germline ends. The CDR3 DNA sequence: TGTGCCAGCAGTTTCCGGGACGGCTCCTACGAGCAGTACTTC. Protein product: CASSFRDGSYEQYF.

This clonotype showed up many times. DNA of the CDR3: TGTGCCAGCAGCTTAGGCGGGACCTCCTACGAGCAGTACTTC. This translates into CASSLGGTSYEQYF. V gene TRBV7-2 combines with J gene TRBJ2-7; the D gene is possibly TRBD2 (6 bases). The germline V gene encodes CDR1 SGHTA and CDR2 FQGNSA. This CDR3 is built from 14 residues. Trimming took 1 base from V and 0 from J, leaving 7 bases between them.

The chain carries TRBV28 and TRBJ2-7, with a weak D call TRBD1 (5 bases). The CDR3 is 16 residues long. CDR1 is MDHEN and CDR2 is SYDVKM in the germline V gene. The V end was cut by 1 base, the J end by 3 bases, with 16 bases between. The CDR3 spells CASSLLHGASGYEQYF. The CDR3 DNA reads TGTGCCAGCAGTTTATTGCATGGGGCGTCTGGCTACGAGCAGTACTTC.

This sequence joins TRBV7-8 and TRBJ2-2; 13 bases agree with TRBD2. V dropped 5 bases and J dropped 8; count of bases not matched to a gene: 8. The CDR3 spans 16 residues. Looked up from germline, CDR1 is SGHVS and CDR2 is FQNEAQ. The CDR3 reads CASSIRTSGSRGELFF. As DNA, the CDR3 is TGTGCCAGCAGCATCCGGACTAGCGGGAGTAGGGGGGAGCTGTTTTTT.

This clonotype showed up just a few times. The V call is TRBV7-6, the J call TRBJ2-5; TRBD2 aligns across 8 bases. V was pared by 5 bases and J by 4 bases, with 6 bases of the junction left unmatched. CDR3 length: 14 residues. Germline assignment: CDR1 SGHVS and CDR2 FNYEAQ. This CDR3 reads CASSPGRAGETQYF. The CDR3 bases are TGTGCCAGCAGCCCCGGGAGGGCCGGAGAGACCCAGTACTTC.

This clonotype appeared many times. The chain has TRBV7-6 and TRBJ2-2; D gene uncertain. Germline CDR1 and CDR2: SGHVS and FNYEAQ. With 2 bases removed from V and 1 base from J, the gap between germline ends came to 5 bases. This CDR3 has 14 amino acids. This CDR3 is CASSLYRNTGELFF. CDR3 DNA sequence: TGTGCCAGCAGCTTATACAGGAACACCGGGGAGCTGTTTTTT.

The chain joins TRBV14 to TRBJ1-2; D not resolved. This CDR3 comprises 15 residues. CDR1 is SGHDN and CDR2 is FVKESK in the germline V gene. The V end was cut by 2 bases, the J end by 2 bases, with 12 bases between. In DNA, the CDR3 is TGTGCCAGCAGCCAATTGGACGGGTGGAACTATGGCTACACCTTC. It codes for CASSQLDGWNYGYTF.

This clonotype was seen a few times. The genes are TRBV5-1 and TRBJ1-1; 7 bases map to TRBD1. This CDR3 region has 15 residues. Per the germline V gene, CDR1 is SGHRS and CDR2 is YFSETQ. Trimming removed 4 bases from V and 5 bases from J; junction bases left unmatched: 11. The CDR3, as DNA: TGCGCCAGCAGCCCCCTTCAGGGGGAGAGGACTGAAGCTTTCTTT. Its protein product is CASSPLQGERTEAFF.

The CDR3 DNA follows: TGTGCCAGCAGTTTATCGGGGGTCGGAGCTTTCTTT. Protein product: CASSLSGVGAFF. The chain couples TRBV28 to TRBJ1-1; perhaps TRBD1 as D (5 bases). Trimming took off 1 base at V and 10 bases at J, with 10 bases between the two ends. Germline loops: CDR1 MDHEN, CDR2 SYDVKM. The CDR3 extends over 12 amino acids.

Turning to this clonotype: Since a much larger clone is just one base distant, this may be a read error. V gene TRBV7-2 combines with J gene TRBJ2-3, with TRBD2 identical over 12 bases. The germline V gene has CDR1 SGHTA and CDR2 FQGNSA. The CDR3 runs 17 residues. The ends lost 5 bases at V and 2 bases at J; junction bases unmatched: 8. The CDR3 DNA sequence: TGTGCCAGCAGCATGCTAGCGGGAGGGCGCGACACAGATACGCAGTATTTT. Its protein is CASSMLAGGRDTDTQYF.

The chain has TRBV20-1 and TRBJ1-1, with 8 bases aligning to TRBD1. The V segment lost 3 bases and the J segment 2 bases; nucleotides outside the gene matches: 5. CDR3 length: 14 amino acids. Germline assignment: CDR1 DFQATT and CDR2 SNEGSKA (reference sequence). The CDR3 bases are TGCAGTGCTAGCCCAGGGGGCGTAAACACTGAAGCTTTCTTT. This sequence encodes CSASPGGVNTEAFF.

This chain joins TRBV2 and TRBJ2-3; tentatively, D is TRBD2 (6 bases). The CDR3 consists of 17 residues. Germline lookup yields CDR1 SNHLY and CDR2 FYNNEI. Trimming removed 2 bases from V and 2 bases from J, with 17 bases in between. The CDR3 region has the DNA TGTGCCAGCAGTGAATCCCCTAGCGAGCTAACCACAGATACGCAGTATTTT. Translation gives CASSESPSELTTDTQYF. The variable domain in full, with the rest retrieved from reference TRBV2 and TRBJ2-3, is EPEVTQTPSHQVTQMGQEVILRCVPISNHLYFYWYRQILGQKVEFLVSFYNNEISEKSEIFDDQFSVERPDGSNFTLKIRSTKLEDSAMYFCASSESPSELTTDTQYFGPGTRLTVL.

The chain joins TRBV24-1 to TRBJ2-1, with D hard to call. CDR3 length: 14 amino acids. The ends were cut back, 12 bases at V and 0 bases at J, with 14 bases in the middle. Germline V lookup: CDR1 KGHDR, CDR2 SFDVKD. The CDR3 protein is CARGRRLSYNEQFF. CDR3 DNA: TGTGCCCGAGGTCGGCGCCTCTCCTACAATGAGCAGTTCTTC.

V gene TRBV12-3 or TRBV12-4 combines with J gene TRBJ1-5; a possible D gene is TRBD1 (6 bases). The germline V and J ends were trimmed by 3 bases and 4 bases, with 13 bases remaining between them. The CDR3 loop spans 15 amino acids. DNA for the CDR3: TGTGCCAGCAGTTTTTCGCAGGGGACGAATCAGCCCCAGCATTTT. Protein product: CASSFSQGTNQPQHF.